A single T cell receptor beta chain is shown here with its context. This clonotype was picked up many times. Its antigen is not yet known. Within one base of it there is no much larger clone, and no base qualities were kept. This entry comes from a study of T cells in Graves' hyperthyroidism and ophthalmopathy (dated by TCRdb to 2018 to 2020). Broadly, across the study: Peripheral blood samples were taken at the time of initial diagnosis, prior to any treatment. After blood sampling, hyperthyroidism patients were treated with methimazole at a starting dose of 30 mg daily, and ophthalmopathy patients were treated with high-dose intravenous methylprednisolone. Thyroid tissue and blood T-cell repertoires from about six Graves' hyperthyroidism patients were also compared in the study. The paper reports TCR Vbeta CDR3 sequencing of about 140 peripheral blood samples: around 41 ophthalmopathy, fewer than 80 hyperthyroidism and 17 progressor patients. Prospective prediction of ophthalmopathy was tested in an independent validation cohort consisting of fewer than 20 hyperthyroidism patients and 15 to 17 patients who later progressed to ophthalmopathy. The 100 discovery patients were randomly divided into training and test sets at a 7:3 ratio. TCR V-J signatures able to tell the groups apart were searched for in a discovery cohort of 95 or so patients, of whom 43 had Graves' ophthalmopathy and more than 55 had stable Graves' hyperthyroidism.

The germline V gene (reference sequence) yields SEHNR for CDR1 and FQNEAQ for CDR2. The CDR3 has 16 amino acids, counting the end cysteine and phenylalanine. The CDR3 DNA has 48 bases and is translated from base 1. Compared with germline, V lacks 4 bases and J lacks 2 bases; bases without a gene match: 5. Here is what the overall study found, with its caveats: Ophthalmopathy was separated from stable hyperthyroidism by a 13 V-J signature model, with just over 85% sensitivity and roughly 81% specificity obtained in cross-validation and 80%/75% obtained in testing. Most expanded thyroid clonotypes (frequency above 0.001) were also found in blood, which suggests that blood repertoires may mirror thyroid immune responses. No statistical method was used to set the sample size in advance, and investigators knew the group allocation. In validation, the model predicted progression to ophthalmopathy with approximately 69% sensitivity and less than 75% specificity, a median of approximately 6.5 months before onset.

The TCR beta CDR3 regions were amplified from RNA transcripts. The TCR CDR3 was subjected to a first round of RT-PCR using the HTBI primer set and the Qiagen OneStep RT-PCR kit. Libraries were constructed in a second round of multiplex PCR, after which size selection and purification were performed. Paired-end sequencing of the libraries was performed with 100 bp reads on an Illumina HiSeq2000. Per the source publication's procedure: SOAPnuke was used to process the raw data, with reads discarded if the reads contained adapters or uncalled bases, had a mean Phred below 15, or lacked an exact constant-primer or identifier match. COPE v1.2.5 was used to merge high-quality paired reads, and clonotypes were defined as unique nucleotide sequences. Clonotypes were aligned to IMGT TRBV, TRBD and TRBJ reference segments using MiTCR v1.1. The analysis included only V-J combinations with a frequency above 0.0001, which together covered around 99% of the repertoires. The TCS score was defined as F50 (clonal expansion) divided by E x V (chaos), with BLOSUM62-based TCRdist calculated between CDR3 peptides within each V-J. Welch's t-statistics and random forest reduced some 510 V-J features to 10 to 15, which were used in a naive Bayes classifier (R e1071). TCRdb cleaned the public reads at Q25 with fastp, built clones with MiXCR and kept in-frame beta chains. A single entry per CDR3 protein holds the most common genes and DNA from its merged rows. TCRdb, not the original authors, processed these V and J calls. For this sample the table gives 250,000 or so distinct CDR3 sequences, of which 16% were detected only once. The top ten constitute around 28% of the sample.

Ophthalmopathy patients had moderately to severely active disease, with a Clinical Activity Score of 3 or more, a NOSPECS grade of 4 or more, and a disease duration of less than 3 months. Any patient with an uncontrolled infection, another autoimmune disease, pregnancy or lactation was excluded. Clinical symptoms, serum thyroxine and TRAb, thyroid ultrasound, and orbital computed tomography formed the basis for the diagnoses. PBMCs were isolated from approximately 10 ml of fresh peripheral blood by Ficoll-Paque density gradient centrifugation. Total RNA was extracted with Trizol reagent, and quality was checked on an Agilent 2100 Bioanalyzer.

The chain was built from TRBV7-9 and TRBJ2-7, and TRBD2 aligns with 13 junction nucleotides. The specimen sequenced was blood. The source is a young woman with Graves' ophthalmopathy. The CDR3 amino acid sequence is: CASSSWTSGGPYEQYF. The sequenced DNA is TGTGCCAGCAGCTCGTGGACTAGCGGGGGCCCCTACGAGCAGTACTTC.